This entry lists 23 T cell receptor beta chains sequenced from one sample in a study of CD8 T cells in ankylosing spondylitis. Via MiXCR, TCRdb re-called the 5' RACE reads, giving one row per CDR3 protein. Of some 200,000 distinct CDR3 sequences detected, more than 10% appear once; the ten largest clones hold 16%. The specimen was blood, either unsorted or a sorted T cell fraction (not recorded which). Source of these receptors: a male donor with ankylosing spondylitis or in good health (not recorded which).

This chain uses TRBV27 with TRBJ1-2; D might be TRBD1 (5 bases). From germline, CDR1 is MNHEY and CDR2 SMNVEV (reference sequence). With 4 bases removed from V and 3 bases from J, the gap between germline ends came to 15 bases. CDR3 size: 15 residues. The DNA of the CDR3 is TGTGCCAGCAGTTACTACATAAGAGGGGACTATGGCTACACCTTC. It translates to CASSYYIRGDYGYTF.

J is TRBJ2-3 and V is TRBV27; 11 bases align to TRBD2. CDR3 length equals 16 residues. J lost 2 bases, V lost 5 bases, and 6 bases had no gene match. CDR1 is MNHEY and CDR2 is SMNVEV in the germline V gene (reference sequence). CDR3 in amino acids: CASSPDSGRATDTQYF. The CDR3 bases are TGTGCCAGCAGTCCCGATAGCGGGAGGGCCACAGATACGCAGTATTTT.

The chain couples TRBV4-2 to TRBJ2-7; 12 bases are shared with TRBD2. The CDR3 loop spans 15 amino acids. Germline values: CDR1 LGHNA, CDR2 YNFKEQ. J lost 7 bases, V lost 0 bases, and 4 bases had no gene match. The CDR3, as DNA: TGTGCCAGCAGCCAAGATGCTAGCGGGGGGGGAGAGCAGTACTTC. Translated, it gives CASSQDASGGGEQYF.

In its sample, this clonotype was seen many times. The chain joins TRBV6-4 to TRBJ2-1; D remains ambiguous. Germline V gene lookup returns CDR1 MRHNA and CDR2 SNTAGT. There are 13 residues in the CDR3. Trimming took off 2 bases at V and 6 bases at J, with 8 bases between the two ends. The CDR3 DNA reads TGTGCCAGCAGTGACACAGAAAGCAATGAGCAGTTCTTC. This gives the protein CASSDTESNEQFF.

This clonotype was seen a handful of times. The rearrangement joins TRBV6-6 to TRBJ2-7; D is undetermined. Trimming stripped 3 bases from V and 3 bases from J, with 9 bases between. The CDR3 covers 13 residues. Per germline, CDR1 MNHNY and CDR2 SVGAGI (reference sequence). The CDR3 DNA reads as TGTGCCAGCAGTTATCCGACATTCTACGAGCAGTACTTC. Translated: CASSYPTFYEQYF.

To note about this clonotype: It is likely a read error, because the conserved phenylalanine at the end of the CDR3 is missing. This sequence joins TRBV10-3 and TRBJ1-1; possibly TRBD1 for D (6 bases). There are 15 residues in the CDR3. V lost 3 bases and J 5 bases, leaving 16 bases between the germline ends. CDR1 ENHRY and CDR2 SYGVKD come from the germline V gene. For the CDR3, the DNA is TGTGCCATCAGTGACCCTGAGAGGGGGTATACTGAAGCTTTCTAT. This sequence encodes CAISDPERGYTEAFY.

This clonotype was counted a few times. The chain employs TRBV7-9 and TRBJ2-7, with D possibly being TRBD2 (5 bases). The V gene's germline CDR1 is SEHNR and CDR2 FQNEAQ (reference sequence). This CDR3 is built from 13 residues. Trimming shortened V by 7 bases and J by 5 bases, and 15 bases separated the two germline ends. Here the CDR3 reads CASTLMGENEQYF. The CDR3, as DNA: TGTGCCAGCACCCTAATGGGAGAGAACGAGCAGTACTTC.

This clonotype has a handful of counts. This chain uses TRBV29-1 with TRBJ2-7, with D unresolved. CDR3 length: 14 amino acids. The germline gives CDR1 SQVTM, CDR2 ANQGSEA. V was pared by 2 bases and J by 0 bases, with 11 bases between. The chain's CDR3 is CSVELPGRSYEQYF. The CDR3 nucleotides read TGCAGCGTTGAACTCCCAGGCCGCTCCTACGAGCAGTACTTC.

In this sample, this clonotype turned up a few times. V usage is TRBV11-3 and J usage is TRBJ1-1; 7 bases line up with TRBD1. Germline V gives CDR1 SGHNT, CDR2 YENEEA. The CDR3 totals 14 residues. V was clipped by 5 bases and J by 3 bases; unmatched bases: 6. This CDR3 is CASSLWDRHTEAFF. The CDR3 nucleotides are TGTGCCAGCAGCCTCTGGGACAGACACACTGAAGCTTTCTTT.

The CDR3 DNA sequence: TGTGCCAGCAGCTACGGGTCCGAGACCCAGTACTTC. Amino acids: CASSYGSETQYF. The chain recombines TRBV7-9 with TRBJ2-5; D remains unclear. The germline V gene encodes CDR1 SEHNR and CDR2 FQNEAQ (reference sequence). The CDR3 extends over 12 amino acids. The V end was cut by 4 bases, the J end by 5 bases, with 8 bases between.

This clonotype has only a few counts. V usage is TRBV25-1 and J usage is TRBJ2-1, with TRBD1 matching 10 bases. The length of the CDR3 is 17 residues. Trimming at V came to 4 bases and at J to 4 bases, leaving 10 bases not matched to a gene. In germline, CDR1 is MGHDK, CDR2 SYGVNS. CDR3 in DNA: TGTGCCAGCAGTGCGTTGGGATGGGACAGGGGATACAATGAGCAGTTCTTC. It encodes CASSALGWDRGYNEQFF.

The CDR3 DNA reads TGTGCCAGTAGTACGACTGTGGTGATAGGGGAAAATGAGCAGTTCTTC. It codes for CASSTTVVIGENEQFF. The chain recombines TRBV19 with TRBJ2-1; D may be TRBD1 (5 bases). This CDR3 has 16 residues. Germline-derived CDR1 and CDR2 are LNHDA and SQIVND (reference sequence). Deletions cut 4 bases from V and 7 bases from J, with 20 bases between.

A single count supports this clonotype. Germline is not matched at one junction end, which may reflect a read error. The rearrangement uses TRBV11-2 and TRBJ2-7; 7 bases agree with TRBD2. From germline, CDR1 is SGHAT and CDR2 FQNNGV. This CDR3 is 16 amino acids long. The CDR3 DNA sequence: TGTGCCAGCAGCTTAGTGTTTAGCGGGCTTTTCCACGAGCAGTGCTTC. It encodes CASSLVFSGLFHEQCF.

This clonotype was seen at least ten times. J is TRBJ2-2 and V is TRBV12-3 or TRBV12-4, with D tentatively TRBD1 (5 bases). This CDR3 has 13 amino acids. Between the trimmed V and J ends, which lost 5 bases and 4 bases, there was a span of 8 bases. The CDR3 region is CASSLTGTGELFF. The CDR3 bases are TGTGCCAGCAGTCTCACAGGCACCGGGGAGCTGTTTTTT.

This clonotype appeared a few times. The V gene is TRBV4-1, the J gene TRBJ2-2; weak D call: TRBD2 (5 bases). CDR3 length: 15 residues. The germline V gene encodes CDR1 MGHRA and CDR2 YSYEKL. V was trimmed by 6 bases and J by 1 base, leaving 12 bases between them. The DNA of the CDR3 is TGCGCCAGCAGGATAGACGAGGGGAACACCGGGGAGCTGTTTTTT. Residues: CASRIDEGNTGELFF.

This clonotype appeared many times. The chain recombines TRBV20-1 with TRBJ2-7, with no clear D. Germline assignment: CDR1 DFQATT and CDR2 SNEGSKA (reference sequence). V lost 1 base and J lost 2, with 9 bases in between. The CDR3 is 13 residues long. The CDR3 DNA follows: TGCAGTGCTAGAGCCAGCGTTCCCTACGAGCAGTACTTC. Its protein product is CSARASVPYEQYF.

This clonotype was counted a few times. The rearrangement joins TRBV5-1 to TRBJ2-3; tentatively, D is TRBD1 or TRBD2 (5 bases each). CDR1 is SGHRS and CDR2 is YFSETQ in the germline V gene. V gave up 3 bases and J gave up 0 bases, with 20 bases separating them. The CDR3 spans 18 residues. CDR3 sequence: CASSYRDGILTSTDTQYF. Here the CDR3 DNA reads TGCGCCAGCAGCTACCGGGACGGAATTTTAACTAGCACAGATACGCAGTATTTT.

This clonotype was seen ten or more times. CDR3 loop: CASSLSRVVEQFF. The DNA of the CDR3 is TGTGCCAGCAGTTTGAGCAGGGTAGTTGAGCAGTTCTTC. The rearrangement links TRBV12-3 or TRBV12-4 to TRBJ2-1; tentative D call: TRBD1 (5 bases). This CDR3 has 13 residues. Trimming took 3 bases from V and 9 from J, leaving 12 bases between them.

This clonotype was counted between two and nine times. The chain employs TRBV5-6 and TRBJ2-1; 14 bases agree with TRBD2. The CDR3 sequence is 19 residues long. Trimming cost V 5 bases and J 0 bases; bases outside gene matches: 10. CDR1 and CDR2 (germline): SGHDT, YYEEEE. The CDR3 is CASRRGTSGSLSSYNEQFF. As DNA, the CDR3 is TGTGCCAGCAGGAGGGGGACTAGCGGGAGCCTGAGCTCCTACAATGAGCAGTTCTTC.

The chain uses TRBV7-9 and TRBJ2-3; D is perhaps TRBD2 (6 bases). The CDR3 is made up of 16 amino acids. Germline assignment: CDR1 SEHNR and CDR2 FQNEAQ (reference sequence). Trimming stripped 6 bases from V and 5 bases from J, with 21 bases between. CDR3 bases: TGTGCCAGCAGTTCCCGGCGGTGGGAGGTTGGAGATACGCAGTATTTT. This translates into CASSSRRWEVGDTQYF.

This chain joins TRBV30 and TRBJ2-1; 7 positions match TRBD2. The germline V gene has CDR1 GTSNPN and CDR2 SVGIG (reference sequence). This CDR3 is 14 amino acids long. Trimming removed 4 bases from V and 5 bases from J; junction bases left unmatched: 8. CDR3 in amino acids: CAWMRSGIDNEQFF. In DNA form, the CDR3 reads TGTGCCTGGATGAGGAGCGGGATTGACAATGAGCAGTTCTTC.

J is TRBJ1-1 and V is TRBV12-3 or TRBV12-4; D unclear. V lost 2 bases, J lost 8 bases, and 9 bases lay in between. CDR3 length equals 12 residues. The CDR3 protein is CASSLNGVEAFF. Here the CDR3 DNA reads TGTGCCAGCAGTTTAAACGGTGTGGAAGCTTTCTTT.

The V gene is TRBV7-6, the J gene TRBJ1-1; D unresolved. CDR1 and CDR2 from the germline V gene are SGHVS and FNYEAQ. With 1 base removed from V and 3 bases from J, the gap between germline ends came to 15 bases. The CDR3 spans 16 residues. The CDR3 region has the DNA TGTGCCAGCAGCTTAGGCGATGGTCTGGGCTACACTGAAGCTTTCTTT. This encodes CASSLGDGLGYTEAFF.